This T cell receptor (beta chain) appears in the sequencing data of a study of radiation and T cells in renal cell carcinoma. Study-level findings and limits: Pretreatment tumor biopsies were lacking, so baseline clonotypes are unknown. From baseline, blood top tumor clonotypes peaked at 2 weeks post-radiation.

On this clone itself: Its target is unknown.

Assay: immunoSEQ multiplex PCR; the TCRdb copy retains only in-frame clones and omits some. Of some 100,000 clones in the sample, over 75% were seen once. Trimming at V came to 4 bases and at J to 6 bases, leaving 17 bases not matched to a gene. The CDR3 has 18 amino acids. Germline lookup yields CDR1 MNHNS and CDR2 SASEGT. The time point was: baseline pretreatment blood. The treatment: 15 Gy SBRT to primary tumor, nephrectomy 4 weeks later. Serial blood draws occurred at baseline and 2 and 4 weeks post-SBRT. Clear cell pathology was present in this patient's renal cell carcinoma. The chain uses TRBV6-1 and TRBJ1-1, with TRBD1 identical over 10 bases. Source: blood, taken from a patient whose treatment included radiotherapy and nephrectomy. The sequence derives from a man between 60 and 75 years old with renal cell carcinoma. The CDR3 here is CASSGRPGGQGFDAEAFF. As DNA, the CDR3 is TGTGCCAGCAGTGGCCGCCCCGGGGGACAGGGGTTTGACGCTGAAGCTTTCTTT.